The TCR beta chain described here comes from a study of control samples from healthy donors and cancer patients. Sequencing used immunoSEQ multiplex PCR; TCRdb keeps in-frame clones, though not all of them. The table lists some 140,000 clones, 80% to 95% of them singletons. The germline V gene encodes CDR1 SGHTA and CDR2 FQGNSA. This CDR3 has 11 amino acids. Trimming took off 5 bases at V and 4 bases at J, with 6 bases between the two ends. V is TRBV7-2 and J is TRBJ2-7; D remains ambiguous. The TCR originated in a man younger than 45 in good health. The sequenced sample was blood. CDR3 in DNA: TGTGCCAGCAGCCCCCATTACGAGCAGTACTTC. Residues: CASSPHYEQYF.